The 27 T cell receptor beta chains listed next were all sequenced from one sample in a study of blood T cells in healthy people across ages. It was with a sample-barcoded 5' primer and a J-beta primer mix that a second PCR of about 6 to 11 cycles was run. TCRdb processed the 5' RACE reads anew with MiXCR; each CDR3 protein has one entry. The sample shows about 1.4 million distinct CDR3 sequences, approximately 63% of them seen only once. Sequenced material: blood. These receptors were obtained from a man between 18 and 29 years old in good health.

A single count supports this clonotype. This chain links TRBV6-5 with TRBJ1-2, with a possible D match to TRBD1 (6 bases). The V and J ends lost 0 bases and 4 bases respectively, with 21 bases between them. The CDR3 is 18 residues long. CDR1 is MNHEY, CDR2 SVGAGI, per germline. The CDR3 DNA follows: TGTGCCAGCAGTTACTCGATTTTGGCAGGGACAAAGACCTATGGCTACACCTTC. Translated: CASSYSILAGTKTYGYTF.

This clonotype was seen a handful of times. This sequence joins TRBV12-3 or TRBV12-4 and TRBJ2-3; D is uncertain. CDR3 length: 13 residues. The V end was cut by 3 bases, the J end by 6 bases, with 10 bases between. CDR3 residues: CASSFNGPDTQYF. For the CDR3, the DNA is TGTGCCAGCAGTTTCAACGGCCCCGATACGCAGTATTTT.

The genes are TRBV28 and TRBJ2-7; D is uncertain. This CDR3 is 12 amino acids long. Per the germline V gene, CDR1 is MDHEN and CDR2 is SYDVKM. The V end was cut by 8 bases, the J end by 4 bases, with 12 bases between. CDR3 region: CASQPLGYEQYF. The CDR3 DNA is TGTGCCAGCCAACCCCTAGGGTACGAGCAGTACTTC.

This clonotype was seen only a few times. V is TRBV4-1 and J is TRBJ1-5, with a weak D call TRBD1 (5 bases). Trimming pared 0 bases from V and 0 bases from J, leaving 12 bases between. The germline V gene has CDR1 MGHRA and CDR2 YSYEKL. This CDR3 is built from 17 residues. The CDR3 coding sequence is TGCGCCAGCAGCCAAGACGGCGGGGGATATAGCAATCAGCCCCAGCATTTT. As protein: CASSQDGGGYSNQPQHF.

V is TRBV6-5 and J is TRBJ1-2; the match to TRBD1 covers 7 bases. This CDR3 has 15 residues. In germline, CDR1 is MNHEY, CDR2 SVGAGI. Trimming took 6 bases from V and 7 from J; bases not matched to a gene: 14. In DNA form, the CDR3 reads TGTGCCAGCAGACCTCCAGGGACAGAGATGGGTGGCTACACCTTC. Translating gives CASRPPGTEMGGYTF.

V is TRBV12-3 or TRBV12-4 and J is TRBJ2-2, with D possibly TRBD2 on 5 matching bases. V dropped 3 bases and J dropped 5 bases, with 10 bases sitting between them. The CDR3 contains 14 residues. The CDR3 coding sequence is TGTGCCAGCAGTTTCCGTCGGGAAACCGGGGAGCTGTTTTTT. It translates to CASSFRRETGELFF.

This chain links TRBV20-1 with TRBJ2-7, with 8 bases fitting TRBD2. Germline CDR1 DFQATT, CDR2 SNEGSKA (reference sequence). The CDR3 sequence is 15 residues long. Trimming at V came to 6 bases and at J to 3 bases, leaving 13 bases not matched to a gene. CDR3 sequence reads: CSAKSGGLRSYEQYF. DNA for the CDR3: TGCAGTGCGAAAAGCGGGGGCCTTAGAAGCTACGAGCAGTACTTC.

The CDR3 DNA follows: TGTGCCAGCAGCTTAACCGTCGCAGGGGAAGGCGAGCAGTACTTC. Its protein is CASSLTVAGEGEQYF. The chain carries TRBV7-8 and TRBJ2-5, with D tentatively TRBD1 (6 bases). The J call may not be correct, given that the DNA end is closer to TRBJ2-7. Germline V gene sequence: CDR1 SGHVS, CDR2 FQNEAQ. There are 15 residues in the CDR3.

This clonotype was seen a handful of times. The V gene is TRBV2, the J gene TRBJ2-1; possible D gene TRBD2, 5 bases. CDR3 length: 15 amino acids. V shed 4 bases and J shed 7 bases, with 17 bases lying between them. The germline CDR1 and CDR2 sequences are SNHLY and FYNNEI. Here the CDR3 reads CASSVLSGLWNEQFF. CDR3 coding DNA: TGTGCCAGCAGTGTTTTGAGCGGTTTGTGGAATGAGCAGTTCTTC.

The rearrangement links TRBV27 to TRBJ1-2; 7 nucleotides match TRBD1. V lost 5 bases to trimming and J lost 6 bases; unmatched junction nucleotides: 9. CDR3 length: 14 amino acids. Per germline, CDR1 MNHEY and CDR2 SMNVEV (reference sequence). CDR3 amino acids: CASSPRARGDGYTF. The CDR3 nucleotides read TGTGCCAGCAGTCCTAGGGCCAGGGGGGATGGCTACACCTTC.

The chain couples TRBV25-1 to TRBJ1-2, with 10 bases matching TRBD1. The CDR3 runs to 14 residues. V shed 4 bases, J shed 8 bases, and the junction held 7 bases outside the gene matches. Germline V gene sequence: CDR1 MGHDK, CDR2 SYGVNS. CDR3 protein: CASSARQGAGGYTF. In nucleotides, the CDR3 is TGTGCCAGCAGTGCCCGACAGGGGGCGGGGGGCTACACCTTC.

J is TRBJ2-5 and V is TRBV28; possible D gene TRBD2, 6 bases. The CDR3 is made up of 17 amino acids. The V end was cut by 5 bases, the J end by 5 bases, with 24 bases between. Germline V gene lookup returns CDR1 MDHEN and CDR2 SYDVKM. Here the CDR3 reads CASSMGSQGGRDETQYF. In DNA form, the CDR3 reads TGTGCCAGCAGTATGGGATCCCAGGGAGGAAGGGACGAGACCCAGTACTTC.

The chain uses TRBV10-3 and TRBJ2-1; TRBD1 matches at 8 bases. This CDR3 is built from 14 residues. Per germline, CDR1 ENHRY and CDR2 SYGVKD. V dropped 11 bases and J dropped 6; count of bases not matched to a gene: 12. CDR3 nucleotide sequence: TGTGCCGTAAGGACAGGGAGTGAAGCCAATGAGCAGTTCTTC. Encoded protein: CAVRTGSEANEQFF.

This clonotype came up a few times. The V call is TRBV3-1, the J call TRBJ2-5, with 8 bases matching TRBD2. V trimming: 2 bases; J trimming: 2 bases; junction bases outside the gene matches: 1. The CDR3 consists of 14 residues. CDR1 and CDR2 (germline): LGHDT, YNNKEL (reference sequence). DNA of the CDR3: TGTGCCAGCAGCCAACAGCGGGAGCAAGAGACCCAGTACTTC. Its translation: CASSQQREQETQYF.

This clonotype was observed a single time. This chain uses TRBV25-1 with TRBJ1-6; no clear D. The length of the CDR3 is 17 residues. CDR1 is MGHDK and CDR2 is SYGVNS in the germline V gene. V was shortened by 3 bases and J by 8 bases, with 20 bases between the two germline ends. The CDR3 here is CASSEIEASWTDSPLHF. For the CDR3, the DNA is TGTGCCAGCAGTGAGATAGAGGCCAGTTGGACCGATTCACCCCTCCACTTT. The variable domain in full, with the rest retrieved from reference TRBV25-1 and TRBJ1-6, is EADIYQTPRYLVIGTGKKITLECSQTMGHDKMYWYQQDPGMELHLIHYSYGVNSTEKGDLSSESTVSRIRTEHFPLTLESARPSHTSQYLCASSEIEASWTDSPLHFGNGTRLTVT.

The count of this clonotype is one. Here the CDR3 reads CASSYSDSEVSEQFF. The CDR3 DNA reads as TGTGCCAGCAGTTACTCTGATTCAGAAGTCAGTGAGCAGTTCTTC. The chain employs TRBV6-5 and TRBJ2-1, with D unclear. V lost 0 bases, J lost 9 bases, and 15 bases lay in between. The V gene's germline CDR1 is MNHEY and CDR2 SVGAGI. The CDR3 covers 15 residues.

Ten or more counts support this clonotype. One end of the junction is discordant with germline, which a read error may explain. The chain couples TRBV12-3 or TRBV12-4 to TRBJ2-7; D gene uncertain. This CDR3 is 11 amino acids long. CDR3 sequence: CASSLVGEQYF. CDR3 DNA sequence: TGTGCCAGCAGCTTAGTGGGCGAGCAGTACTTC.

The chain recombines TRBV5-5 with TRBJ2-1; 9 bases match TRBD2. The CDR3 has 15 residues. Germline V gene data show CDR1 as SGHKS and CDR2 as YYEKEE (reference sequence). Losses at the gene ends were 2 bases for V and 5 bases for J; bases not matched to a gene: 5. CDR3 nucleotides: TGTGCCAGCAGCTTTCGACTAGCGGAAAACAATGAGCAGTTCTTC. This encodes CASSFRLAENNEQFF.

The chain carries TRBV28 and TRBJ2-5; 7 nucleotides align to TRBD1. The J call is in doubt because the DNA end fits TRBJ2-7 better. Germline V gives CDR1 MDHEN, CDR2 SYDVKM. The CDR3 has 14 amino acids. In nucleotides, the CDR3 is TGTGCCAGCAGTCCGGGACAGACTGTAGGCGAGCAGTACTTC. Translation: CASSPGQTVGEQYF.

This chain uses TRBV29-1 with TRBJ2-7; 7 bases map to TRBD1. Germline V CDR1 and CDR2: SQVTM, ANQGSEA. V trimming: 4 bases; J trimming: 2 bases; junction bases outside the gene matches: 11. The CDR3 sequence is 15 residues long. The CDR3 DNA is TGCAGCGTTGCCGATTTTGGACAGGATGCCTACGAGCAGTACTTC. Translation: CSVADFGQDAYEQYF.

The chain recombines TRBV6-5 with TRBJ2-2; D unresolved. The V end was cut by 6 bases, the J end by 3 bases, with 5 bases between. The germline CDR1 and CDR2 sequences are MNHEY and SVGAGI. CDR3 length equals 12 residues. The CDR3 region has the DNA TGTGCCAGCAGATATTACACCGGGGAGCTGTTTTTT. Amino acids: CASRYYTGELFF.

The chain has TRBV25-1 and TRBJ1-5, with D possibly being TRBD1 (6 bases). V lost 2 bases to trimming and J lost 5 bases, with 7 bases between them. Germline V gives CDR1 MGHDK, CDR2 SYGVNS. This CDR3 is 13 amino acids long. CDR3 loop: CASSETGHQPQHF. CDR3 in DNA: TGTGCCAGCAGTGAAACAGGGCATCAGCCCCAGCATTTT.

The rearrangement uses TRBV12-3 or TRBV12-4 and TRBJ1-1; a possible D gene is TRBD1 (6 bases). This CDR3 spans 14 amino acids. V lost 6 bases to trimming and J lost 4 bases, with 15 bases between them. CDR3 sequence (DNA): TGTGCCAGCAGGTCTCAGGGGTCCACCACTGAAGCTTTCTTT. Translation gives CASRSQGSTTEAFF.

The chain is built from TRBV29-1 and TRBJ1-4, with 8 bases identical to TRBD1. J was trimmed by 8 bases and V by 3 bases; bases with no gene match: 8. From germline, CDR1 is SQVTM and CDR2 ANQGSEA. This CDR3 is built from 14 residues. Here the CDR3 DNA reads TGCAGCGTTGAGGTTACAGGGGGTAACGAAAAACTGTTTTTT. Amino acid sequence: CSVEVTGGNEKLFF. Supplemented by reference TRBV29-1 and TRBJ1-4, the full variable domain reads SAVISQKPSRDICQRGTSLTIQCQVDSQVTMMFWYRQQPGQSLTLIATANQGSEATYESGFVIDKFPISRPNLTFSTLTVSNMSPEDSSIYLCSVEVTGGNEKLFFGSGTQLSVL.

The chain carries TRBV10-3 and TRBJ2-3; TRBD2 matches 9 bases. CDR3 length: 20 amino acids. Germline V CDR1 and CDR2: ENHRY, SYGVKD. Losses at the gene ends were 0 bases for V and 1 base for J; bases not matched to a gene: 14. The CDR3 region has the DNA TGTGCCATCAGTGAGTCGAGCGGGAGGAGACCTTTATATGGCACAGATACGCAGTATTTT. Translated: CAISESSGRRPLYGTDTQYF.

The chain has TRBV15 and TRBJ1-2; D is undetermined. The V end lost 0 bases, the J end lost 4 bases, and 12 bases lay between the germline ends. The CDR3 sequence is 15 residues long. Per the germline V gene, CDR1 is LNHNV and CDR2 is YYDKDF (reference sequence). CDR3 DNA sequence: TGTGCCACCAGCAGAGAGAAGGGTTTGGCCTATGGCTACACCTTC. Amino acids: CATSREKGLAYGYTF. The full variable domain, in which reference TRBV15 and TRBJ1-2 provide the parts outside the CDR3, is DAMVIQNPRYQVTQFGKPVTLSCSQTLNHNVMYWYQQKSSQAPKLLFHYYDKDFNNEADTPDNFQSRRPNTSFCFLDIRSPGLGDTAMYLCATSREKGLAYGYTFGSGTRLTVV.

This chain uses TRBV27 with TRBJ2-4; weak D call: TRBD2 (5 bases). V shed 3 bases and J shed 13 bases, with 10 bases lying between them. Looked up from germline, CDR1 is MNHEY and CDR2 is SMNVEV (reference sequence). This CDR3 comprises 11 residues. CDR3 amino acids: CASSFGWEQYF. The DNA of the CDR3 is TGTGCCAGCAGTTTCGGCTGGGAGCAGTACTTC.